This T cell receptor (beta chain) was captured in a study of patients and donors after allogeneic stem cell transplantation. This clonotype turned up a few times. TCRdb ran MiXCR on the RT-PCR reads and lists one entry per CDR3 protein. The sample has 150,000 or so distinct CDR3 sequences, roughly 22% seen once. Germline CDR1 reads SEHNR; CDR2 reads FQNEAQ (reference sequence). V lost 0 bases to trimming and J lost 0 bases, with 9 bases between them. This CDR3 has 15 amino acids. The TCR sequence derives from a human donor who was either an allogeneic HSCT recipient or a stem cell or donor lymphocyte infusion donor (not recorded which). It is not recorded whose cells these are; they may come from a transplant donor. The specimen sequenced was blood, either unsorted or a sorted T cell fraction (not recorded which). The V and J genes are TRBV7-9 and TRBJ2-7; D remains ambiguous. The chain's CDR3 is CASSLARRLSYEQYF. The CDR3 DNA sequence: TGTGCCAGCAGCTTAGCCAGGCGCCTCTCCTACGAGCAGTACTTC.